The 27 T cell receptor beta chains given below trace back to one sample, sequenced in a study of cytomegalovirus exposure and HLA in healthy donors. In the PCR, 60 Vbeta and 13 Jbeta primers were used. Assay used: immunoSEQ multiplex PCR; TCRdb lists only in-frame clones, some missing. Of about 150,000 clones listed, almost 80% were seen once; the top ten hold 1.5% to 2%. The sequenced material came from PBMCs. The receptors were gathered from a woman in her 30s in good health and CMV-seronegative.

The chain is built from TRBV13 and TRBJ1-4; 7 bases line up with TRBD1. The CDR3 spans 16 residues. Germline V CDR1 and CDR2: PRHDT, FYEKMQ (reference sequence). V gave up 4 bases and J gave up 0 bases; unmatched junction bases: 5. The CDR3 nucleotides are TGTGCCAGCAGCTCCCGGGACAGCGCAACTAATGAAAAACTGTTTTTT. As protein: CASSSRDSATNEKLFF.

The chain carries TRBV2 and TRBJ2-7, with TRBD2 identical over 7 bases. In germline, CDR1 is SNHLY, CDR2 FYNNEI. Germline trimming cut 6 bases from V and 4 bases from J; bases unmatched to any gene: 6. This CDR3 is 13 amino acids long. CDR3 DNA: TGTGCCAGCAGGGGCGGGGGAAGGTACGAGCAGTACTTC. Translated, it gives CASRGGGRYEQYF.

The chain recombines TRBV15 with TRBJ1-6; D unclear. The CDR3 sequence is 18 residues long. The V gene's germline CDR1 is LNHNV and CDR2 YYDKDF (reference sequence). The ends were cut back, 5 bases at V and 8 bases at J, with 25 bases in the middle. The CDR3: CATSGSFTDIYTYSPLHF. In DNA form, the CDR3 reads TGTGCCACCAGCGGGAGTTTTACGGATATTTACACCTATTCACCCCTCCACTTT.

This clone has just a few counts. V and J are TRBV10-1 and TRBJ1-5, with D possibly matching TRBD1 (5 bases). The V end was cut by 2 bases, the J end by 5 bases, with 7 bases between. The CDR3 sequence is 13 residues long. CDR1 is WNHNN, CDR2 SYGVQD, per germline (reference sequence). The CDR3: CASSEDSYQPQHF. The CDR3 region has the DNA TGCGCCAGCAGTGAGGACAGCTATCAGCCCCAGCATTTT.

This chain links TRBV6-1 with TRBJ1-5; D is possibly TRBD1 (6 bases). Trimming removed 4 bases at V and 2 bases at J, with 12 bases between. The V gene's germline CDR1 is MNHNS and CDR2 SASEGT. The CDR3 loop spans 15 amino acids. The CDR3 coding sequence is TGTGCCAGCAGTGCTACAGGGTTGGGCAATCAGCCCCAGCATTTT. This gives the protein CASSATGLGNQPQHF.

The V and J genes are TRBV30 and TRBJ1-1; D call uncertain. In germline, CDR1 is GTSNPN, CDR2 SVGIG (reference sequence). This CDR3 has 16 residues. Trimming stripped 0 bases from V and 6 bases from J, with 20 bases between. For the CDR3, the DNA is TGTGCCTGGAGTGTACGTCCGAGTGGGTGGGGAGCTGAAGCTTTCTTT. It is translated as CAWSVRPSGWGAEAFF.

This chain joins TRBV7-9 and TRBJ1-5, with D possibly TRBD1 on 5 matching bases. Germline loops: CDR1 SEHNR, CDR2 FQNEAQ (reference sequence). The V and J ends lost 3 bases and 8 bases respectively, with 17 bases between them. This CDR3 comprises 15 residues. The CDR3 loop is CASSFSGNVREPQHF. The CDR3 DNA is TGTGCCAGCAGCTTTTCAGGGAATGTTAGGGAGCCCCAGCATTTT.

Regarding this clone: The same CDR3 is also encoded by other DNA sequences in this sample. CDR3 nucleotides: TGTGCCAGCAGTGAGGGACAGGGAGCTAACTATGGCTACACCTTC. Translation gives CASSEGQGANYGYTF. The chain combines TRBV6-4 with TRBJ1-2, with TRBD1 matching over 9 bases. J was trimmed by 0 bases and V by 3 bases; bases with no gene match: 2. Germline V lookup: CDR1 MRHNA, CDR2 SNTAGT. CDR3 length equals 15 residues.

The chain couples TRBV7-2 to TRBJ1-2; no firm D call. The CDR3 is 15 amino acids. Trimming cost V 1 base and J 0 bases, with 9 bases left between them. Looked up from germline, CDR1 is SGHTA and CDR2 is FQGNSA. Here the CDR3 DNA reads TGTGCCAGCAGCTTAGTTGTAGCAACTAACTATGGCTACACCTTC. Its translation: CASSLVVATNYGYTF.

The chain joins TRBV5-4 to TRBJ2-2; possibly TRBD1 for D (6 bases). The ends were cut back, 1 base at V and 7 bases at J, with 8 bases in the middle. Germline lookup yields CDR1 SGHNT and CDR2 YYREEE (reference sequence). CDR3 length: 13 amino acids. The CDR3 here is CASSLTGHGELFF. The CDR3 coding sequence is TGTGCCAGCAGCTTGACAGGGCACGGGGAGCTGTTTTTT.

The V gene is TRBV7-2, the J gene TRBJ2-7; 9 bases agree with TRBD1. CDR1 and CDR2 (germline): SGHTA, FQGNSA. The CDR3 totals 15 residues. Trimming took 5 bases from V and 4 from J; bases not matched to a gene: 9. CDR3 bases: TGTGCCAGCAGCGATAGACAGGGGGGGGTATACGAGCAGTACTTC. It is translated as CASSDRQGGVYEQYF.

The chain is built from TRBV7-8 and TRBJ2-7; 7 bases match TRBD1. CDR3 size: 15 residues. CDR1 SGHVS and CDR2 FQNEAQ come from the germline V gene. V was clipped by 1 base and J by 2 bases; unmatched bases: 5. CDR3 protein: CASSLGTGNPYEQYF. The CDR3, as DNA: TGTGCCAGCAGCTTAGGGACAGGAAATCCCTACGAGCAGTACTTC.

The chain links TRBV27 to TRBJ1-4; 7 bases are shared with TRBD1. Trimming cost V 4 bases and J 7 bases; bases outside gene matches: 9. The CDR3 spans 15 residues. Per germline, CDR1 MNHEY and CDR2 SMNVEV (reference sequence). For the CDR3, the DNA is TGTGCCAGCAGTTCGAACAGGGGCGTCGGTGAAAAACTGTTTTTT. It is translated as CASSSNRGVGEKLFF.

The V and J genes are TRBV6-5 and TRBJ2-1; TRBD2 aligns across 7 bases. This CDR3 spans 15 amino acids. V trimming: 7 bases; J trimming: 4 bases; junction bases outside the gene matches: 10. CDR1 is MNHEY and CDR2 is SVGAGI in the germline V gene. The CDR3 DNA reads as TGTGCCAGCAAGTCCTCGGGGGGACCTTACAATGAGCAGTTCTTC. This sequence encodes CASKSSGGPYNEQFF.

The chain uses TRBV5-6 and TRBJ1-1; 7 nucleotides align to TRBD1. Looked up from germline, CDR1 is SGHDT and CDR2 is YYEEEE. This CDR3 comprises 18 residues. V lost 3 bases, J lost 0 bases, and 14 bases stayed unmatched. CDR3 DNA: TGTGCCAGCAGCTCAACCATGAGTGCAGGGGGTCTGAACACTGAAGCTTTCTTT. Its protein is CASSSTMSAGGLNTEAFF. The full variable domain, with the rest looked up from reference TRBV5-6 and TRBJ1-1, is DAGVTQSPTHLIKTRGQQVTLRCSPKSGHDTVSWYQQALGQGPQFIFQYYEEEERQRGNFPDRFSGHQFPNYSSELNVNALLLGDSALYLCASSSTMSAGGLNTEAFFGQGTRLTVV.

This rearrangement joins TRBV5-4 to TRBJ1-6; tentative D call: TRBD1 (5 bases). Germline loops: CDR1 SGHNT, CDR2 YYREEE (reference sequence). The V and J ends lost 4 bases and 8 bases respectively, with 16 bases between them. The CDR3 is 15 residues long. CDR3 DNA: TGTGCCAGCAGCCCCCTGCAGGGATTGGATTCACCCCTCCACTTT. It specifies CASSPLQGLDSPLHF. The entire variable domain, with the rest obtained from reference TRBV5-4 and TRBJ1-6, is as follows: ETGVTQSPTHLIKTRGQQVTLRCSSQSGHNTVSWYQQALGQGPQFIFQYYREEENGRGNFPPRFSGLQFPNYSSELNVNALELDDSALYLCASSPLQGLDSPLHFGNGTRLTVT.

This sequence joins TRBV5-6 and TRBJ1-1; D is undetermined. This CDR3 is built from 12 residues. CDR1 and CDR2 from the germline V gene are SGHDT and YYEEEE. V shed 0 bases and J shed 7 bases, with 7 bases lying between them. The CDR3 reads CASSLGTFEAFF. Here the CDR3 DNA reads TGTGCCAGCAGCTTGGGTACTTTTGAAGCTTTCTTT.

CDR3 DNA: TGTGCCAGCAGCCTACCTAGGAAGGGACAGGCTAGCACTGAAGCTTTCTTT. This encodes CASSLPRKGQASTEAFF. J is TRBJ1-1 and V is TRBV28, with 8 bases that match TRBD1. The trim removed 6 bases at V and 4 bases at J, leaving 16 bases unmatched. From germline, CDR1 is MDHEN and CDR2 SYDVKM. The CDR3 is 17 residues long.

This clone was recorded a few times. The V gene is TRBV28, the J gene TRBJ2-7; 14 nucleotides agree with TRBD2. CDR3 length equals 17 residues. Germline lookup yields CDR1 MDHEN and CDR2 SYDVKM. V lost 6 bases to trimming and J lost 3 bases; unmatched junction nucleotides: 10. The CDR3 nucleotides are TGTGCCAGCAGGGGAGGACTAGCGGGGGGCAAAAGCTACGAGCAGTACTTC. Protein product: CASRGGLAGGKSYEQYF. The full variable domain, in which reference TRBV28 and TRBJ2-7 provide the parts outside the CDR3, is DVKVTQSSRYLVKRTGEKVFLECVQDMDHENMFWYRQDPGLGLRLIYFSYDVKMKEKGDIPEGYSVSREKKERFSLILESASTNQTSMYLCASRGGLAGGKSYEQYFGPGTRLTVT.

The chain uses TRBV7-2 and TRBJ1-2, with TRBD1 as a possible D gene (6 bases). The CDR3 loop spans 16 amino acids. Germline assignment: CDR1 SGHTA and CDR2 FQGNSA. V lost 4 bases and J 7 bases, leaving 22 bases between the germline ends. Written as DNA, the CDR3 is TGTGCCAGCAGCTCCTACGGGCCAGGGGCGTCAAGTGGCTACACCTTC. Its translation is CASSSYGPGASSGYTF.

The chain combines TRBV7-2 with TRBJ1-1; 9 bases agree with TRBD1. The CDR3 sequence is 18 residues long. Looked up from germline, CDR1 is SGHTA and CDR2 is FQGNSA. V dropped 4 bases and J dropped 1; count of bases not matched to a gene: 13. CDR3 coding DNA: TGTGCCAGCAGCTCCAAACCGGGACAGGGTAGGAAGAACACTGAAGCTTTCTTT. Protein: CASSSKPGQGRKNTEAFF. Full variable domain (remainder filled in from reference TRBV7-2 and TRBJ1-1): GAGVSQSPSNKVTEKGKDVELRCDPISGHTALYWYRQSLGQGLEFLIYFQGNSAPDKSGLPSDRFSAERTGGSVSTLTIQRTQQEDSAVYLCASSSKPGQGRKNTEAFFGQGTRLTVV.

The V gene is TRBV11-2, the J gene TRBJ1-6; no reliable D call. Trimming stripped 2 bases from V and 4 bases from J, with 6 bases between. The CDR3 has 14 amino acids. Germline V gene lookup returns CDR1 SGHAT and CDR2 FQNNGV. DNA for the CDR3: TGTGCCAGCAGCTTATCAGGTTATAATTCACCCCTCCACTTT. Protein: CASSLSGYNSPLHF.

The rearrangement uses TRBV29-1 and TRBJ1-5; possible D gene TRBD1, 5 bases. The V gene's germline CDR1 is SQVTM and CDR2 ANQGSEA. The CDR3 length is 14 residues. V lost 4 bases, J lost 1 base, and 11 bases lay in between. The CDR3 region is CSVVGGRSNQPQHF. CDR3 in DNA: TGCAGCGTTGTTGGGGGGAGAAGCAATCAGCCCCAGCATTTT.

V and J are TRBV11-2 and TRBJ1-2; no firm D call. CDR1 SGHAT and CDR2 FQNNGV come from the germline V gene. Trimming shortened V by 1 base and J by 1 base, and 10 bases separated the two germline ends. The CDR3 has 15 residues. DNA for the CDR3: TGTGCCAGCAGCTTAGGAGAGGGTGGTAACTATGGCTACACCTTC. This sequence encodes CASSLGEGGNYGYTF.

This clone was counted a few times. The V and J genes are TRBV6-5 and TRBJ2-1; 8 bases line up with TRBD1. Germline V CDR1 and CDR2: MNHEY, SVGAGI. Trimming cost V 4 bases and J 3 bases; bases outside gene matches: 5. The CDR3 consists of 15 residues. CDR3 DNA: TGTGCCAGCAGTTCGGCGGACAGGGTCTACAATGAGCAGTTCTTC. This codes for CASSSADRVYNEQFF.

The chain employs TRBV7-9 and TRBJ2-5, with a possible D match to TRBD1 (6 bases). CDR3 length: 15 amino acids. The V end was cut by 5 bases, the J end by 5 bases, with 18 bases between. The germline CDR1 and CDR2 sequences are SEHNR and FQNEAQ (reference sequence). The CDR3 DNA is TGTGCCAGCAGCATCCCGTTGGGGGCGAGGGAGACCCAGTACTTC. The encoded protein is CASSIPLGARETQYF.

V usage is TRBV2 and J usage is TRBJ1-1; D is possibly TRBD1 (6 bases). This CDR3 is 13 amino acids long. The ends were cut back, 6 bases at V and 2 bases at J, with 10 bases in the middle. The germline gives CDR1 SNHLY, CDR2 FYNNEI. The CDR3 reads CASSWTDNTEAFF. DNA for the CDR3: TGTGCCAGCAGCTGGACAGATAACACTGAAGCTTTCTTT. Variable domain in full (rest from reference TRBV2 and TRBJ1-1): EPEVTQTPSHQVTQMGQEVILRCVPISNHLYFYWYRQILGQKVEFLVSFYNNEISEKSEIFDDQFSVERPDGSNFTLKIRSTKLEDSAMYFCASSWTDNTEAFFGQGTRLTVV.